The rows below give T cell receptor beta chains drawn from one sample of a study of T cells in Graves' hyperthyroidism and ophthalmopathy. Each CDR3 protein gets one entry after TCRdb re-called the multiplex PCR reads with MiXCR. Of a few hundred thousand distinct CDR3 sequences in the sample, around a sixth were seen once. The specimen was blood. Receptors were obtained from a woman aged 30 to 39 with Graves' hyperthyroidism. Each CDR3 is given with its conserved first and last residue. Each record gives: CDR3 protein, V gene.

CDR3aa: CASSLDGAYTDTQYF
v_gene: TRBV27

CDR3aa: CASSQVLGSYEQYF
v_gene: TRBV3-1

CDR3aa: CASMGQGVWQPQHF
v_gene: TRBV6-1

CDR3aa: CASSLVGTGNYGYTF
v_gene: TRBV7-2

CDR3aa: CASSDPGLADDSSTDTQYF
v_gene: TRBV12-3/TRBV12-4

CDR3aa: CASSGPGDSYNEQFF
v_gene: TRBV25-1

CDR3aa: CASRSRDRGGNEQFF
v_gene: TRBV6-2/TRBV6-3

CDR3aa: CASKTSGPTDTQYF
v_gene: TRBV19

CDR3aa: CASRAGARTDTQYF
v_gene: TRBV5-5

CDR3aa: CASSVGQGRRDGYTF
v_gene: TRBV9

CDR3aa: CASSLGTVFDTQYF
v_gene: TRBV27

CDR3aa: CSAYLTSGNEQFF
v_gene: TRBV20-1

CDR3aa: CATSRADQIYTDTQYF
v_gene: TRBV15

CDR3aa: CASSLAAGTAEAFF
v_gene: TRBV5-1

CDR3aa: CASSPISPGINYEQYF
v_gene: TRBV18

CDR3aa: CASSSQRGYYEQYF
v_gene: TRBV6-2/TRBV6-3

CDR3aa: CASSPTPGTAEYEQYF
v_gene: TRBV9

CDR3aa: CASRIKGEQFF
v_gene: TRBV6-1

CDR3aa: CASSMSGLSDTQYF
v_gene: TRBV19

CDR3aa: CASSPETNSNGELFF
v_gene: TRBV4-1

CDR3aa: CASSLTDQNTGELFF
v_gene: TRBV5-1

CDR3aa: CASRRSGGLPEAFF
v_gene: TRBV11-2

CDR3aa: CSASQAGVFYNEQFF
v_gene: TRBV20-1

CDR3aa: CASSAIGRHSPLHF
v_gene: TRBV5-6

CDR3aa: CASSPSGGYNEQFF
v_gene: TRBV7-3

CDR3aa: CSVEEVYRDSYNEQFF
v_gene: TRBV29-1

CDR3aa: CASSQAQISYEQYF
v_gene: TRBV4-1

CDR3aa: CASTAPADTQYF
v_gene: TRBV6-2/TRBV6-3

CDR3aa: CASSLGGSPTEAFF
v_gene: TRBV5-4

CDR3aa: CASSFTSRPYEQYF
v_gene: TRBV5-6

CDR3aa: CASSWGLAGGSYEQYF
v_gene: TRBV5-6

CDR3aa: CASSAGTSGIRETQYF
v_gene: TRBV9

CDR3aa: CASSFPTYNKQFF
v_gene: TRBV7-9

CDR3aa: CASSLCGSCNNEQFF
v_gene: TRBV28

CDR3aa: CASSLVSALYNEQFF
v_gene: TRBV13

CDR3aa: CASSLRWAGGGTDTQYF
v_gene: TRBV7-2

CDR3aa: CASSQGTVGQGVYGYTF
v_gene: TRBV4-3

CDR3aa: CASSHRTSGNSGANVLTF
v_gene: TRBV4-2

CDR3aa: CASSFSGDTQYF
v_gene: TRBV28